This T cell receptor beta chain was found in a study of persistence of HIV-infected CD4 T cells. The CDR3 covers 16 residues. The V and J ends lost 3 bases and 6 bases respectively, with 18 bases between them. From germline, CDR1 is SGHTA and CDR2 FQGNSA. Cells were stimulated with CMV-infected fibroblast lysates at 10 ug/mL. Sorted nonresponding memory CD4+ T cells were CD40L-negative, CD69-negative, CD45RO-high. This clone came up a few times. Its antigen is not identified. Sequencing used immunoSEQ version 4 in survey mode. Template was genomic DNA at 10 ng/uL, with up to 1 ug used per sample. Libraries were prepared by immunoSEQ multiplex PCR; TCRdb keeps only in-frame clonotypes and omits some of them. The data show 40,000 to 50,000 clones, 70% to 80% seen once. Points from the study as a whole: Antigen-responding cells were enriched for degenerate expanded CDR3beta sequences. TCR oligoclonality correlated with proviral oligoclonality in the same sorted populations.

The TCR sequence derives from an adult man with HIV who was CMV-seropositive. V usage is TRBV7-2 and J usage is TRBJ1-5; D may be TRBD1 (5 bases). Sequencing was performed on CD4+ T cells sorted from PBMCs after 18-hour stimulation, taken from a patient who received antiretroviral therapy. CDR3 DNA: TGTGCCAGCAGCTTCAACGCAGGGATGTCGGGTCAGCCCCAGCATTTT. This codes for CASSFNAGMSGQPQHF.